This is a list of T cell receptor beta chains from one sample in a study of cytomegalovirus exposure and HLA in healthy donors. Sequenced by immunoSEQ multiplex PCR; TCRdb stores in-frame clones only, minus some. The sample has fewer than 110,000 clones, more than 70% seen once. Source material: PBMCs. The receptors derive from a man aged 25-45 years in good health and CMV-seronegative. The CDR3 runs from the conserved cysteine through the conserved F or W. The D gene is left open where the match is weak. Size tells how often a clone was seen (once, few, many) or the class of an expanded clone, and some rows leave it out.

d_call	v_call	clone_size	j_call	cdr3_aa	cdr3_nt
.	TRBV6-5	.	TRBJ1-5	CASSPQGYSNQPQHF	TGTGCCAGCAGCCCACAGGGATATAGCAATCAGCCCCAGCATTTT
.	TRBV4-1	.	TRBJ2-7	CASSQDRGSYYEQYF	TGCGCCAGCAGCCAAGATAGGGGGTCCTACTACGAGCAGTACTTC
TRBD1	TRBV6-5	few	TRBJ1-4	CASSYDRGNEKLFF	TGTGCCAGCAGTTACGACAGGGGAAATGAAAAACTGTTTTTT
.	TRBV28	.	TRBJ2-5	CASSLQVGGRETQYF	TGTGCCAGCAGTTTACAGGTGGGGGGAAGGGAGACCCAGTACTTC
TRBD2	TRBV4-2	.	TRBJ2-1	CASSQGTGGYNEQFF	TGTGCCAGCAGCCAAGGAACGGGGGGTTACAATGAGCAGTTCTTC
.	TRBV7-3	.	TRBJ2-1	CASSLDRTVSSSYNEQFF	TGTGCCAGCAGCCTAGATAGGACAGTTTCAAGCTCCTACAATGAGCAGTTCTTC
TRBD2	TRBV29-1	.	TRBJ2-1	CSVGTSGAKYNEQFF	TGCAGCGTCGGGACTAGCGGGGCCAAATACAATGAGCAGTTCTTC
TRBD2	TRBV11-2	.	TRBJ2-5	CASSPGTSGGWGETQYF	TGTGCCAGCAGTCCCGGGACTAGCGGGGGGTGGGGGGAGACCCAGTACTTC
TRBD1	TRBV29-1	.	TRBJ2-5	CSVERDRWVETQYF	TGCAGCGTTGAGAGGGACAGGTGGGTCGAGACCCAGTACTTC
TRBD1	TRBV27	.	TRBJ1-1	CASTNSGTGGTEAFF	TGTGCCAGCACCAACTCCGGGACAGGGGGCACTGAAGCTTTCTTT
.	TRBV27	.	TRBJ1-6	CASSLGVGSSYNSPLHF	TGTGCCAGCAGTTTGGGCGTGGGGAGCTCCTATAATTCACCCCTCCACTTT
TRBD1	TRBV5-4	.	TRBJ2-7	CASSFGGQGQYEQYF	TGTGCCAGCAGCTTTGGGGGACAGGGTCAGTACGAGCAGTACTTC
TRBD1	TRBV5-1	.	TRBJ1-3	CASSSGTGGPISSGNTIYF	TGCGCCAGCAGTTCCGGGACAGGGGGTCCCATAAGCTCTGGAAACACCATATATTTT
.	TRBV7-9	.	TRBJ2-3	CASSKGGTDTQYF	TGTGCCAGCAGTAAAGGGGGCACAGATACGCAGTATTTT
TRBD1	TRBV30	.	TRBJ1-1	CAWARDRNTEAFF	TGTGCCTGGGCCAGGGACAGGAACACTGAAGCTTTCTTT
TRBD1	TRBV5-4	.	TRBJ2-7	CASSSGQGTYEQYF	TGTGCCAGCAGCTCCGGACAGGGCACCTACGAGCAGTACTTC
TRBD1	TRBV9	.	TRBJ2-5	CASSEEQGRETQYF	TGTGCCAGCAGCGAAGAACAGGGGCGAGAGACCCAGTACTTC
TRBD1	TRBV10-2	.	TRBJ2-7	CASSSRDRGSEQYF	TGCGCCAGCAGCTCCCGGGACAGGGGTTCCGAGCAGTACTTC
TRBD1	TRBV7-2	.	TRBJ1-4	CASSLQGGFNEKLFF	TGTGCCAGCAGCCTTCAAGGGGGCTTTAATGAAAAACTGTTTTTT
.	TRBV5-1	once	TRBJ1-4	CASSLPGGGTNEKLFF	TGCGCCAGCAGCTTGCCGGGGGGAGGAACTAATGAAAAACTGTTTTTT
.	TRBV6-5	.	TRBJ2-5	CASSGHLQETQYF	TGTGCCAGCAGTGGACACTTACAAGAGACCCAGTACTTC
TRBD2	TRBV7-8	.	TRBJ2-7	CASSLALTVVAGDSYEQYF	TGTGCCAGCAGCTTAGCCCTTACCGTAGTAGCGGGAGACTCCTACGAGCAGTACTTC
.	TRBV9	once	TRBJ1-1	CASSRLGANTEAFF	TGTGCCAGCAGCCGGCTTGGGGCTAACACTGAAGCTTTCTTT
TRBD1	TRBV30	.	TRBJ1-1	CAWYTGGDTEAFF	TGTGCCTGGTATACAGGGGGGGACACTGAAGCTTTCTTT
TRBD2	TRBV30	.	TRBJ2-4	CAWSGLAGTASKNIQYF	TGTGCCTGGAGTGGACTAGCGGGAACTGCCTCCAAAAACATTCAGTACTTC
TRBD1	TRBV27	.	TRBJ2-7	CASRPRTGAPYEQYF	TGTGCCAGCAGACCCCGGACAGGGGCCCCCTACGAGCAGTACTTC
.	TRBV19	.	TRBJ1-1	CASSNLRAGNTEAFF	TGTGCCAGTAGTAATTTGAGGGCGGGGAACACTGAAGCTTTCTTT
.	TRBV7-2	once	TRBJ1-1	CASSLELLRKPSPYEAFF	TGTGCCAGCAGCTTAGAGCTTCTCCGAAAACCATCCCCTTATGAAGCTTTCTTT
TRBD1	TRBV2	.	TRBJ2-2	CASTSRQGLNTGELFF	TGTGCCAGCACTAGTAGACAGGGGCTGAACACCGGGGAGCTGTTTTTT
TRBD2	TRBV5-1	once	TRBJ2-7	CASSLGLAGGEQYF	TGCGCCAGCAGCTTGGGTCTAGCGGGAGGCGAGCAGTACTTC
.	TRBV11-2	.	TRBJ2-5	CASSPGGVGEETQYF	TGTGCCAGCAGCCCGGGCGGGGTAGGGGAAGAGACCCAGTACTTC
.	TRBV5-8	once	TRBJ1-2	CASSPSYGYTF	TGTGCCAGCAGCCCATCCTATGGCTACACCTTC
TRBD1	TRBV28	.	TRBJ1-2	CASSVGTGAYGYTF	TGTGCCAGCAGTGTGGGGACAGGGGCTTATGGCTACACCTTC
TRBD2	TRBV5-6	.	TRBJ2-7	CASSHGLAGEIYEQYF	TGTGCCAGCAGCCACGGACTAGCGGGAGAGATTTACGAGCAGTACTTC
.	TRBV7-9	.	TRBJ2-7	CASSFAQSRGYEQYF	TGTGCCAGCAGCTTTGCGCAGTCCCGGGGCTACGAGCAGTACTTC
.	TRBV19	.	TRBJ2-1	CASSIGPQGGEQFF	TGTGCCAGTAGTATAGGCCCCCAGGGAGGCGAGCAGTTCTTC
.	TRBV5-4	.	TRBJ2-2	CASSSPAVNTGELFF	TGTGCCAGCAGCTCCCCAGCGGTAAACACCGGGGAGCTGTTTTTT
.	TRBV10-1	.	TRBJ1-1	CASSERGLAEAFF	TGCGCCAGCAGTGAGAGGGGCTTGGCTGAAGCTTTCTTT
.	TRBV7-8	.	TRBJ2-7	CASSLGPWQGDGYEQYF	TGTGCCAGCAGCTTAGGGCCTTGGCAGGGTGATGGCTACGAGCAGTACTTC
.	TRBV28	few	TRBJ1-5	CASSEGVKPQHF	TGTGCCAGCAGCGAGGGAGTCAAGCCCCAGCATTTT
.	TRBV10-3	.	TRBJ2-3	CAIQGGTDTQYF	TGTGCCATCCAGGGCGGCACAGATACGCAGTATTTT
.	TRBV5-1	.	TRBJ1-1	CASSLGQENTEAFF	TGCGCCAGCAGCTTGGGACAGGAGAACACTGAAGCTTTCTTT
.	TRBV5-6	few	TRBJ1-3	CASSLAGAGGNTIYF	TGTGCCAGCAGCTTGGCTGGGGCGGGAGGAAACACCATATATTTT
.	TRBV6-5	once	TRBJ2-1	CASSYGWRGRYNEQFF	TGTGCCAGCAGTTACGGGTGGCGGGGGCGATACAATGAGCAGTTCTTC
.	TRBV6-4	.	TRBJ2-1	CASSDEAGLNEQFF	TGTGCCAGCAGTGATGAGGCCGGACTCAATGAGCAGTTCTTC
TRBD1	TRBV5-4	.	TRBJ2-2	CASSPLGTENTGELFF	TGTGCCAGCAGCCCACTGGGGACAGAGAACACCGGGGAGCTGTTTTTT